This T cell receptor (beta chain) was documented in a study of blood T cell repertoires in COVID-19. Per the study methods: Amplification of reference gene primers was used by the study to estimate nucleated cell counts. Sequencing was performed with immunoSEQ multiplex PCR; in TCRdb, only in-frame clones are kept and a portion is missing. The V and J calls and the clone size are those of that table, but D and trimming were determined from the DNA. The table includes roughly 73,000 clones, 80% to 90% detected once. This clone occurred once. Trimming took 4 bases from V and 3 from J; bases not matched to a gene: 5. Per germline, CDR1 SGHAT and CDR2 FQNNGV. This CDR3 is 16 amino acids long.

Material: peripheral blood. The sequence came from an elderly man with acute or convalescent COVID-19. This rearrangement joins TRBV11-2 to TRBJ2-4, with 11 bases lining up with TRBD1. The CDR3 DNA follows: TGTGCCAGCAGCTCCGGACAGGGGGCAGGCAAAAACATTCAGTACTTC. Its translation is CASSSGQGAGKNIQYF.